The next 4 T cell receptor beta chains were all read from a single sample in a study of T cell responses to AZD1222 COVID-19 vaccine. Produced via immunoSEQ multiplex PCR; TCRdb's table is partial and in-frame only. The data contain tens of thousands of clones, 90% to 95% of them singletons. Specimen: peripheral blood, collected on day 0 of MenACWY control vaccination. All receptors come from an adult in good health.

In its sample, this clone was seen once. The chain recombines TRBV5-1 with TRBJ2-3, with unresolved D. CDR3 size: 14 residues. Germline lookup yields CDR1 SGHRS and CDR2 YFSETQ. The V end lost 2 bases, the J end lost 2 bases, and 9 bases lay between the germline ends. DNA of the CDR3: TGCGCCAGCAGCTTAGTCCCTGCCACAGATACGCAGTATTTT. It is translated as CASSLVPATDTQYF.

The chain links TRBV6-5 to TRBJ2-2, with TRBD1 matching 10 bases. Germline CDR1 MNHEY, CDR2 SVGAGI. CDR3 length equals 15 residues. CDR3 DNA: TGTGCGGGCGGGACAGGGGCCGGGAACACCGGGGAGCTGTTTTTT. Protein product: CAGGTGAGNTGELFF.

The CDR3 loop is CATSDVGSNQPQHF. The CDR3 bases are TGTGCCACCAGTGATGTTGGTAGCAATCAGCCCCAGCATTTT. The rearrangement links TRBV24-1 to TRBJ1-5; D is unclear. The CDR3 sequence is 14 residues long. Germline CDR1 reads KGHDR; CDR2 reads SFDVKD. V was cut by 3 bases and J by 0 bases, with 5 bases left in between.

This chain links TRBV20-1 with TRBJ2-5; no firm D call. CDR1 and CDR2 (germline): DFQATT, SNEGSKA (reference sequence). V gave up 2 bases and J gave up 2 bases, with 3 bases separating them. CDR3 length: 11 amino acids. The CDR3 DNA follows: TGCAGTGCTAGACCGCAAGAGACCCAGTACTTC. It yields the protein CSARPQETQYF.